Presented here are 30 T cell receptor beta chains from one specimen sequenced in a study of T cell changes during pregnancy in multiple sclerosis. Repertoires were generated with immunoSEQ multiplex PCR, while TCRdb's copy carries only in-frame clones and drops some. The table records under 55,000 clones, over 85% of them present only once. This specimen consisted of CD4+ T cells from peripheral blood mononuclear cells, obtained before pregnancy. The receptors stem from a female donor with multiple sclerosis, enrolled in a pregnancy study.

The gene calls are TRBV19 and TRBJ1-5; the D gene is possibly TRBD1 (6 bases). From germline, CDR1 is LNHDA and CDR2 SQIVND (reference sequence). The length of the CDR3 is 15 residues. Trimming took 5 bases from V and 4 from J, leaving 15 bases between them. CDR3 loop: CASSLSGVVNQPQHF. The CDR3 nucleotides read TGTGCCAGTAGTTTATCAGGGGTAGTGAATCAGCCCCAGCATTTT.

The rearrangement uses TRBV2 and TRBJ2-3; D might be TRBD2 (7 bases). Germline V gene sequence: CDR1 SNHLY, CDR2 FYNNEI. CDR3 length: 17 amino acids. V lost 6 bases and J lost 5, with 24 bases in between. The CDR3 DNA is TGTGCCAGCAGGCCCGTCCGGGGGCGGGAGAGTTTAGATACGCAGTATTTT. As protein: CASRPVRGRESLDTQYF.

This rearrangement joins TRBV25-1 to TRBJ2-5, with D unresolved. This CDR3 has 15 residues. V was clipped by 3 bases and J by 7 bases, with 18 bases between them. Germline assignment: CDR1 MGHDK and CDR2 SYGVNS. The CDR3 coding sequence is TGTGCCAGCAGTGAGGATCCCGATCCAAAGCGGACCCAGTACTTC. The encoded protein is CASSEDPDPKRTQYF.

The genes are TRBV2 and TRBJ1-1; no clear D. V was cut by 8 bases and J by 2 bases, with 15 bases left in between. The CDR3 loop spans 14 amino acids. Germline V gene sequence: CDR1 SNHLY, CDR2 FYNNEI. This CDR3 reads CASFLFTINTEAFF. The CDR3 DNA reads as TGTGCCAGCTTCCTATTTACCATTAACACTGAAGCTTTCTTT.

V usage is TRBV5-1 and J usage is TRBJ1-2, with 12 nucleotides matching TRBD1. V lost 0 bases to trimming and J lost 7 bases; unmatched junction nucleotides: 4. The CDR3 consists of 15 residues. Germline V gene data show CDR1 as SGHRS and CDR2 as YFSETQ. The chain's CDR3 is CASSLEGQGAGGYTF. CDR3 DNA: TGCGCCAGCAGCTTGGAGGGACAGGGGGCTGGTGGCTACACCTTC.

This clone was picked up one time. V is TRBV5-1 and J is TRBJ2-3; 9 bases align to TRBD1. Germline CDR1 SGHRS, CDR2 YFSETQ. There are 15 residues in the CDR3. The junction had 6 bases not matched to a gene; V was cut back by 2 bases and J by 5 bases. The CDR3 here is CASSLLDRGRDTQYF. CDR3 nucleotides: TGCGCCAGCAGCTTACTGGACAGGGGTCGAGATACGCAGTATTTT.

The chain is built from TRBV19 and TRBJ1-2; TRBD1 matches at 10 bases. Trimming cost V 4 bases and J 4 bases; bases outside gene matches: 6. This CDR3 contains 15 residues. Germline loops: CDR1 LNHDA, CDR2 SQIVND (reference sequence). The CDR3 here is CASSTGTGESYGYTF. The CDR3 nucleotides are TGTGCCAGTAGTACCGGGACAGGGGAAAGCTATGGCTACACCTTC.

V is TRBV11-2 and J is TRBJ1-1, with no clear D. Germline lookup yields CDR1 SGHAT and CDR2 FQNNGV. V was shortened by 2 bases and J by 6 bases, with 10 bases between the two germline ends. The length of the CDR3 is 13 residues. The CDR3 DNA reads TGTGCCAGCAGCTTAAGGCGGCTACCTGAAGCTTTCTTT. Protein product: CASSLRRLPEAFF.

The rearrangement joins TRBV7-9 to TRBJ2-1; no clear D gene. The CDR3 is 18 amino acids. The V gene's germline CDR1 is SEHNR and CDR2 FQNEAQ (reference sequence). Trimming cost V 2 bases and J 0 bases, with 17 bases left between them. CDR3 DNA sequence: TGTGCCAGCAGCTTACGCGACCAACCAGGCAGCTCCTACAATGAGCAGTTCTTC. As protein: CASSLRDQPGSSYNEQFF. Full variable domain (rest looked up from reference TRBV7-9 and TRBJ2-1): DTGVSQNPRHKITKRGQNVTFRCDPISEHNRLYWYRQTLGQGPEFLTYFQNEAQLEKSRLLSDRFSAERPKGSFSTLEIQRTEQGDSAMYLCASSLRDQPGSSYNEQFFGPGTRLTVL.

The V and J genes are TRBV19 and TRBJ1-4; TRBD1 agrees at 9 bases. CDR3 length equals 17 residues. Germline CDR1 is LNHDA and CDR2 is SQIVND (reference sequence). V lost 6 bases and J lost 1; bases outside the gene matches: 9. The CDR3 protein is CASRAGDRALTNEKLFF. CDR3 nucleotides: TGTGCCAGTAGGGCCGGGGACAGGGCTCTAACTAATGAAAAACTGTTTTTT.

The chain joins TRBV7-7 to TRBJ2-5; the D gene is possibly TRBD2 (7 bases). Germline CDR1 is SSHAT and CDR2 is FNYEAQ (reference sequence). V was pared by 5 bases and J by 5 bases, with 15 bases between. The CDR3 runs to 14 residues. As DNA, the CDR3 is TGTGCCAGCAGCCTAGGGGGGAGGGATGAGACCCAGTACTTC. Its protein is CASSLGGRDETQYF.

This chain links TRBV4-3 with TRBJ2-7; TRBD1 is a possible D gene (5 bases). CDR3 length: 14 residues. Per the germline V gene, CDR1 is LGHNA and CDR2 is YSLEER. Trimming cost V 5 bases and J 0 bases, with 11 bases left between them. CDR3 bases: TGCGCCAGCAGCGAAGGGGCCTTCTCCTACGAGCAGTACTTC. Protein product: CASSEGAFSYEQYF.

V usage is TRBV21-1 and J usage is TRBJ2-2; TRBD1, as called in the table, went unchecked against the DNA. TRBV21-1 is a pseudogene locus. The CDR3 totals 14 residues. The CDR3 protein is CASSLFIQTGELFF. In nucleotides, the CDR3 is TGTGCCAGCAGCCTCTTTATACAGACCGGGGAGCTGTTTTTT.

The rearrangement links TRBV5-6 to TRBJ2-2; 10 bases line up with TRBD2. CDR3 length: 17 amino acids. Germline V gene sequence: CDR1 SGHDT, CDR2 YYEEEE. Trimming at V came to 3 bases and at J to 6 bases, leaving 11 bases not matched to a gene. The CDR3 region has the DNA TGTGCCAGCAGCTGGGTCGGAGCGGGAGGGGTTCCCGGGGAGCTGTTTTTT. Its protein product is CASSWVGAGGVPGELFF.

The CDR3 coding sequence is TGTGCCATCAGCCCATCTCGGGCGGGAGGGCCCGATGAGCAGTTCTTC. Protein: CAISPSRAGGPDEQFF. The chain has TRBV10-3 and TRBJ2-1; 9 nucleotides line up with TRBD2. CDR1 ENHRY and CDR2 SYGVKD come from the germline V gene. The CDR3 runs to 16 residues. Trimming removed 6 bases from V and 8 bases from J; junction bases left unmatched: 14.

The chain is built from TRBV30 and TRBJ1-1, with D possibly being TRBD1 (6 bases). Per the germline V gene, CDR1 is GTSNPN and CDR2 is SVGIG (reference sequence). V dropped 3 bases and J dropped 1 base, with 15 bases sitting between them. This CDR3 contains 15 residues. The CDR3 protein is CAWRGKTGSNTEAFF. CDR3 bases: TGTGCCTGGAGGGGCAAGACAGGTTCGAACACTGAAGCTTTCTTT. Filled out from reference TRBV30 and TRBJ1-1, the complete variable domain reads SQTIHQWPATLVQPVGSPLSLECTVEGTSNPNLYWYRQAAGRGLQLLFYSVGIGQISSEVPQNLSASRPQDRQFILSSKKLLLSDSGFYLCAWRGKTGSNTEAFFGQGTRLTVV.

The chain couples TRBV19 to TRBJ1-2; D gene ambiguous. Deletions cut 0 bases from V and 4 bases from J, with 9 bases between. The CDR3 is 14 residues long. The germline gives CDR1 LNHDA, CDR2 SQIVND (reference sequence). The CDR3 loop is CASSIDWAPYGYTF. CDR3 in DNA: TGTGCCAGTAGTATAGACTGGGCACCCTATGGCTACACCTTC.

The chain couples TRBV4-1 to TRBJ2-7, with 9 bases aligning to TRBD1. The CDR3 is made up of 14 amino acids. V was pared by 4 bases and J by 3 bases, with 4 bases of the junction left unmatched. Germline CDR1 MGHRA, CDR2 YSYEKL. CDR3 residues: CASSLPGQGYEQYF. CDR3 DNA sequence: TGCGCCAGCAGCCTCCCGGGACAGGGCTACGAGCAGTACTTC.

The V and J genes are TRBV28 and TRBJ2-7; a weak D match, TRBD1 (6 bases). The CDR3 loop spans 13 amino acids. The germline CDR1 and CDR2 sequences are MDHEN and SYDVKM. The germline V and J ends were trimmed by 4 bases and 6 bases, with 13 bases remaining between them. This CDR3 reads CASSSQGPLEQYF. CDR3 sequence (DNA): TGTGCCAGCAGTTCACAGGGACCCCTCGAGCAGTACTTC.

The rearrangement links TRBV6-1 to TRBJ1-1; a possible D gene is TRBD1 (5 bases). Germline V lookup: CDR1 MNHNS, CDR2 SASEGT. This CDR3 has 15 amino acids. V shed 6 bases and J shed 1 base, with 15 bases lying between them. This chain's CDR3 is CASRYLTESNTEAFF. In nucleotides, the CDR3 is TGTGCCAGCAGATACCTGACAGAGTCGAACACTGAAGCTTTCTTT.

This chain uses TRBV10-3 with TRBJ2-7; possible D gene TRBD1, 5 bases. V lost 3 bases, J lost 4 bases, and 7 bases lay in between. Germline V gene sequence: CDR1 ENHRY, CDR2 SYGVKD. The CDR3 loop spans 12 amino acids. The CDR3 DNA is TGTGCCATCAGTGATTCAGGGTACGAGCAGTACTTC. It yields the protein CAISDSGYEQYF.

The genes are TRBV7-8 and TRBJ2-6, with TRBD1 identical over 7 bases. The V segment lost 2 bases and the J segment 3 bases; nucleotides outside the gene matches: 1. The CDR3 is 15 residues long. Germline assignment: CDR1 SGHVS and CDR2 FQNEAQ. CDR3 residues: CASSLNRGGANVLTF. CDR3 nucleotide sequence: TGTGCCAGCAGCTTAAACAGGGGTGGGGCCAACGTCCTGACTTTC.

The chain couples TRBV5-4 to TRBJ2-2; 9 bases fit TRBD1. V lost 6 bases to trimming and J lost 4 bases; unmatched junction nucleotides: 10. CDR1 and CDR2 (germline): SGHNT, YYREEE (reference sequence). The CDR3 loop spans 16 amino acids. The CDR3 region is CASTQQGATGTGELFF. In nucleotides, the CDR3 is TGTGCCAGCACACAACAGGGGGCCACGGGCACCGGGGAGCTGTTTTTT.

This chain uses TRBV27 with TRBJ1-2; D gene unclear. The CDR3 spans 14 residues. V was cut by 11 bases and J by 6 bases, with 22 bases left in between. Germline-derived CDR1 and CDR2 are MNHEY and SMNVEV (reference sequence). Written as DNA, the CDR3 is TGTGCCTCCCACTCCGGGGTTACAGTTAATGGCTACACCTTC. This codes for CASHSGVTVNGYTF.

The genes are TRBV6-1 and TRBJ1-5; D might be TRBD1 (6 bases). This CDR3 comprises 13 residues. Deletions cut 6 bases from V and 7 bases from J, with 13 bases between. CDR1 is MNHNS, CDR2 SASEGT, per germline. The CDR3 loop reads CASSPQGGQPQHF. CDR3 coding DNA: TGTGCCAGCAGCCCACAGGGTGGACAGCCCCAGCATTTT.

The gene calls are TRBV11-2 and TRBJ1-1, with unresolved D. Germline V gene data show CDR1 as SGHAT and CDR2 as FQNNGV. V was pared by 5 bases and J by 4 bases, with 17 bases between. The CDR3 is 15 residues long. The CDR3 protein is CASSQLGVVGTEAFF. As DNA, the CDR3 is TGTGCCAGCAGCCAATTGGGAGTCGTGGGCACTGAAGCTTTCTTT.

The genes are TRBV18 and TRBJ2-1, with D possibly TRBD2 on 6 matching bases. The V gene's germline CDR1 is KGHSH and CDR2 LQKENI. The CDR3 has 17 amino acids. Trimming took 5 bases from V and 8 from J, leaving 25 bases between them. The CDR3 DNA sequence: TGTGCCAGCTCAACTCGACGTACCGGGAGTAGCATGGATGAGCAGTTCTTC. Encoded protein: CASSTRRTGSSMDEQFF.

The V and J genes are TRBV28 and TRBJ2-2; D gene unclear. The CDR3 has 14 residues. Trimming shortened V by 3 bases and J by 1 base, and 6 bases separated the two germline ends. The germline gives CDR1 MDHEN, CDR2 SYDVKM. The CDR3 DNA sequence: TGTGCCAGCAGTTTTAGCTTGAACACCGGGGAGCTGTTTTTT. Protein sequence: CASSFSLNTGELFF.

The CDR3: CASSSVLDRGPQYF. CDR3 nucleotide sequence: TGTGCCAGCAGTTCCGTGCTGGACAGGGGGCCCCAGTACTTC. The chain has TRBV6-5 and TRBJ2-4, with TRBD1 matching over 11 bases. The J segment lost 13 bases and the V segment lost 4 bases, leaving 9 bases of the junction unmatched. The CDR3 is 14 residues long. From germline, CDR1 is MNHEY and CDR2 SVGAGI.

This rearrangement joins TRBV11-3 to TRBJ2-2; 7 positions agree with TRBD2. The CDR3 runs to 15 residues. Germline V lookup: CDR1 SGHNT, CDR2 YENEEA. With 5 bases clipped from V and 0 bases from J, the junction kept 3 bases outside the gene matches. The CDR3 DNA sequence: TGTGCCAGCAGCCCGGGACTAACGAACACCGGGGAGCTGTTTTTT. Its translation: CASSPGLTNTGELFF.